This TCR beta chain was captured in a study of shared T cell receptors in the human thymus. The method was immunoSEQ multiplex PCR; TCRdb's version includes in-frame clones alone and lacks a portion of them. The profile covers roughly 700,000 clones, with approximately 88% appearing a single time and 0.0095% to 0.011% taken by the ten largest. The CDR3 sequence is 17 residues long. Looked up from germline, CDR1 is SGDLS and CDR2 is YYNGEE. The V and J ends lost 4 bases and 1 base respectively, with 20 bases between them. The same sample was also used in a study of human thymus T cells.

The V gene is TRBV9, the J gene TRBJ1-1, with D possibly matching TRBD1 (5 bases). The TCR was taken from a boy younger than two with a congenital heart defect. The sample taken for sequencing was thymocytes. In DNA, the CDR3 is TGTGCCAGCAGCCCCCTCAGGGTTAGCCGATGGAACACTGAAGCTTTCTTT. It encodes CASSPLRVSRWNTEAFF.